This T cell receptor (beta chain) came from a study of blood T cell repertoires in COVID-19 (TCRdb year 2020). General notes on the study: The collaborator samples originated in the United States, Italy and Spain and spanned the acute and convalescent phases of COVID-19. The dataset comprised deeply sampled blood TCRbeta repertoires from subjects exposed to, actively infected with, or recovered from COVID-19. The repertoires were made available in a free public database intended to serve as a resource for research on the immune response to SARS-CoV-2. A de-identified subject ID, COVID-19 status, age in years and sex were almost always included in the sample metadata. The samples were drawn from two sources: the first 160 participants of the ongoing ImmuneRACE study, and about 1,300 subjects contributed by 6 global collaborators. The prospective study material was composed of cDNA or gDNA derived from T cells, B-cell-depleted T cells, or PBMCs. HLA class I and class II types, where available, came from metadata supplied by the sample provider rather than from assay-based typing.

The collaborating institutions used their own protocols to collect whole blood in K2EDTA tubes. For TCRbeta analysis, collaborators shipped samples in one of three forms: frozen whole blood, isolated PBMCs, or DNA extracted from either of those sample types. TCRbeta CDR3 regions were amplified from genomic DNA using the immunoSEQ Assay, a bias-controlled multiplex PCR. As for how the authors treated the data: Nucleated cell counts per sample were estimated from amplification of reference gene primers within the assay. To quantify the absolute abundance of each unique TCRbeta CDR3 rearrangement, sequence reads were collapsed and filtered. Productive Simpson clonality was computed per sample as the square root of Simpson's diversity index over productive rearrangements. TCRdb provides this immuneACCESS table in a form limited to in-frame rearrangements. Some clones are lacking; in checked studies, under half of them reflect an unresolved V gene, and why the rest are absent is not known. For V, J and clone size, that table is used; D and trimming come from the DNA. The sample records some 49,000 clones, 90% of which are singletons. About 20% of the sample is in the top ten clones.

Taken from the germline V gene, the CDR1 and CDR2 loops are KGHSY and FQNENV. Its CDR3 holds 15 amino acids, cysteine through phenylalanine. Only the CDR3 portion is preserved as DNA: 45 bases, with reading frame beginning at the first base. Trimmed from V: 4 bases; trimmed from J: 4 bases; junction bases lacking a gene match: 9. The research as a whole found: How much clinical and demographic metadata was included differed by source and by participant, and the metadata was provided uncurated.

Comment on this clone: There is no known antigen for this receptor. No base quality information exists; no much larger clone differs at one position.

This chain joins TRBV16 to TRBJ1-2; TRBD1 lines up with 7 middle nucleotides. The sequence was collected from a man between 70 and 80 years old with active COVID-19. The sequenced material came from peripheral blood. The CDR3 is CASSRLQGSVYGYTF. The nucleotide sequence reads as follows: TGTGCCAGCAGCCGACTACAGGGGTCAGTCTATGGCTACACCTTC. The CDR3 plus the reference TRBV16 and TRBJ1-2 genes for the other parts give the full variable domain: GEEVAQTPKHLVRGEGQKAKLYCAPIKGHSYVFWYQQVLKNEFKFLISFQNENVFDETGMPKERFSAKCLPNSPCSLEIQATKLEDSAVYFCASSRLQGSVYGYTFGSGTRLTVV.